The entry that follows covers one T cell receptor (beta chain) sequence. Its cognate antigen is unknown. The entry originates in a study of OX40 agonist ivuxolimab in advanced cancers. The study, taken as a whole, reports: Normalized expansion of T-cell clones was also low for some nonresponders. Mean expanded clone counts were higher in CD8+ than CD4+ T cells.

Autoimmune disease history or systemic immunosuppression led to patients being barred. This CDR3 is built from 15 residues. Trimming removed 6 bases from V and 2 bases from J; junction bases left unmatched: 3. CDR1 is MNHEY and CDR2 is SVGAGI in the germline V gene. Repertoires were generated with immunoSEQ multiplex PCR, while TCRdb's copy carries only in-frame clones and drops some. This table holds some 74,000 clones, roughly 90% found once. Sequenced material: CD4+ or CD8+ T cells sorted from blood, taken in a trial of the OX40 agonist ivuxolimab. V gene TRBV6-5 combines with J gene TRBJ2-7; TRBD2 aligns across 14 bases. The receptor comes from an adult with an advanced solid tumor such as melanoma, head and neck, liver or kidney cancer. CDR3 DNA sequence: TGTGCCAGCAGGGGGACTAGCGGGAGAACCTACGAGCAGTACTTC. Protein sequence: CASRGTSGRTYEQYF.